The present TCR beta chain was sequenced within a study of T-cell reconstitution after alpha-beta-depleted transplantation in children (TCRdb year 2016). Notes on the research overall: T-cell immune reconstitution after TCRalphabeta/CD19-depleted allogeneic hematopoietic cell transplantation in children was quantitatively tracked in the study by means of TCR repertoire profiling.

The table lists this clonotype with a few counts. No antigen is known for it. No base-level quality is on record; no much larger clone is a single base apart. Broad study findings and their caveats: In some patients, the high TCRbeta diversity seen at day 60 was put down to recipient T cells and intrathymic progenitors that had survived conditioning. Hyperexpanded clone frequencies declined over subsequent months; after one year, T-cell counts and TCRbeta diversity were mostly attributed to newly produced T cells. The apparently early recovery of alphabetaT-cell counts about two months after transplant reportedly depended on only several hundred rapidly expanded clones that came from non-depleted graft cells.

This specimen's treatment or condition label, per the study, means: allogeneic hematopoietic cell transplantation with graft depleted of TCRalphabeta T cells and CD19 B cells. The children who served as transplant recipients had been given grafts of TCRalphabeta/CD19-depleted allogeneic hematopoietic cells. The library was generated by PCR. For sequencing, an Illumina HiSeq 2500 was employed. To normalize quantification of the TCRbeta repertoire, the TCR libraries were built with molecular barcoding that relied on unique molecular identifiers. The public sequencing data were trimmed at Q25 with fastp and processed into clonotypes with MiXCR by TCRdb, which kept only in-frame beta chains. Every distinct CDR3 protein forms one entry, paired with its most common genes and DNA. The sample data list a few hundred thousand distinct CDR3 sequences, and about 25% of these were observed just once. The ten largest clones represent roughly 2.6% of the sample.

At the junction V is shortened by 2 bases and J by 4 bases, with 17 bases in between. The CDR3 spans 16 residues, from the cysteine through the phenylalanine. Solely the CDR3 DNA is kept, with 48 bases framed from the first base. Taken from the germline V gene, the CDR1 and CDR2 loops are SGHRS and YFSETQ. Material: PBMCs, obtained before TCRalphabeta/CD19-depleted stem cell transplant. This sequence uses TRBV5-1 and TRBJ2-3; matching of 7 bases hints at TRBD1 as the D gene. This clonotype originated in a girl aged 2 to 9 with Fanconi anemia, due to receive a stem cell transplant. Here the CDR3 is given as CASSLEGARGPDTQYF. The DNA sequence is TGCGCCAGCAGCTTAGAGGGGGCGCGGGGCCCAGATACGCAGTATTTT.